This TCR beta chain was sequenced during a study of regulatory T cells in long-lasting Graves disease. Study results and limitations: Those with persistent disease had in common more public clonotypes (about 2,700) than new patients (roughly 970).

This sample's time point: persistent/refractory GD, antithyroid drugs over 5 years with positive TRAb. Extracted RNA from PBMCs served as the source of the TCR library. Investigators report Graves' disease was diagnosed under American Thyroid Association guidelines. An endocrinology department located in Xi'an, China, was where the patients came from. V was cut by 1 base and J by 1 base, with 10 bases left in between. The CDR3 contains 15 residues. CDR1 SGHTA and CDR2 FQGTGA come from the germline V gene. The TCR beta library used iRepertoire HTBI primers with Arm-PCR amplification of CDR3. MiXCR, run by TCRdb on the multiplex PCR reads, gives a single entry per CDR3 protein. The sample consists of a few hundred thousand distinct CDR3 sequences, less than 25% of them appearing once. This clonotype was detected a few times. The antigen is unknown.

The source of this sequence is a female donor with Graves disease. The starting material was peripheral blood mononuclear cells (PBMCs), obtained when the disease was refractory, from a patient treated with antithyroid drugs. The gene calls are TRBV7-3 and TRBJ2-5, with a weak D call TRBD2 (5 bases). CDR3 residues: CASSLIRGIQETQYF. CDR3 nucleotide sequence: TGTGCCAGCAGCTTAATCCGGGGTATCCAAGAGACCCAGTACTTC.